This T cell receptor beta chain was retrieved from a study of Ad26.COV2.S vaccination and SARS-CoV-2 variants. Study details: Once, or twice with 56 days between doses, Ad26.COV2.S was given intramuscularly.

Profiling relied on immunoSEQ multiplex PCR, and the TCRdb table lists in-frame clones only, not all of them. The sample includes hundreds of thousands of clones, about nine tenths of them seen just once. In this sample, this clone turned up once. The germline V gene has CDR1 KGHDR and CDR2 SFDVKD. The CDR3 covers 11 residues. Trimming left V 3 bases short and J 8 bases short, with 4 bases between. Treatment: around 19 received Ad26.COV2.S at low or high dose, single or two shots; roughly 5 received placebo; per-sample allocation not given. The investigators took samples on day 63 after the first vaccine or placebo injection.

This sequence originates from a person aged 18-60 years who received the Ad26.COV2.S COVID-19 vaccine or a placebo. The sample here was peripheral blood, taken in a trial of Ad26.COV2.S vaccine versus placebo. V gene TRBV24-1 combines with J gene TRBJ2-1; no reliable D call. The CDR3 nucleotides are TGTGCCACCAGTGATCGGGATGAGCAGTTCTTC. Residues: CATSDRDEQFF.